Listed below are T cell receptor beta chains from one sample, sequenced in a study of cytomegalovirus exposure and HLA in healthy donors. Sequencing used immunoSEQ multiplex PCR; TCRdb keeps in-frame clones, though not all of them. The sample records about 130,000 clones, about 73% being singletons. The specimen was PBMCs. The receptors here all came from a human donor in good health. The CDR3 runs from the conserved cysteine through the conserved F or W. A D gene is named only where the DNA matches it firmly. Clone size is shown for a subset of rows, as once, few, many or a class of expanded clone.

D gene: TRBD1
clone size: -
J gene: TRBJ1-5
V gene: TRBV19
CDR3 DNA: TGTGCCAGTAGTATTTACAGGGGGCAAGGCAATCAGCCCCAGCATTTT
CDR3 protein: CASSIYRGQGNQPQHF

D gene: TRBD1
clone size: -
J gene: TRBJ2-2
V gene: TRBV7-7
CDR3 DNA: TGTGCTAGCAGCTCCGGGACAGCCACCGGGGAGCTGTTTTTT
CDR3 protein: CASSSGTATGELFF

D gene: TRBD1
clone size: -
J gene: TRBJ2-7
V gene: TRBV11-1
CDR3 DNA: TGTGCCAGCAGTTGGACAGGAGCCTACGAGCAGTACTTC
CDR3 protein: CASSWTGAYEQYF

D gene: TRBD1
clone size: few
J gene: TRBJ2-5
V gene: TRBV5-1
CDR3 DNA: TGCGCCAGCAGCTTGGCGGGACAGGGGTCTGGGACCCAGTACTTC
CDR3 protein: CASSLAGQGSGTQYF

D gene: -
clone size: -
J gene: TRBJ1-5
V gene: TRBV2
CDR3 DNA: TGTGCCAGCAGTGGACTGGGGGGGTGGGGCAATCAGCCCCAGCATTTT
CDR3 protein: CASSGLGGWGNQPQHF

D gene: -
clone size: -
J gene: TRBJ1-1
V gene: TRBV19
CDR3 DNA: TGTGCCAGTAGTATTCTGCAGGGGAGAAGAACTGAAGCTTTCTTT
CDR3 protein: CASSILQGRRTEAFF

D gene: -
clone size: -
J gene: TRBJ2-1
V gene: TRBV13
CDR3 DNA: TGTGCCAGCAGCTCGAGGACTTCCCGCTCCTACAATGAGCAGTTCTTC
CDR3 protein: CASSSRTSRSYNEQFF

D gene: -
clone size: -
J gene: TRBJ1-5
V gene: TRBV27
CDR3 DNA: TGTGCCAGCAGTTCCCAGGGTATGGGCAATCAGCCCCAGCATTTT
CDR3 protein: CASSSQGMGNQPQHF

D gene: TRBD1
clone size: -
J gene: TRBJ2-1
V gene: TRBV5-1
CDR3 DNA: TGCGCCAGCAGGGTGGGAGGGGACAGGGGACGAACCTACAATGAGCAGTTCTTC
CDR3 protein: CASRVGGDRGRTYNEQFF

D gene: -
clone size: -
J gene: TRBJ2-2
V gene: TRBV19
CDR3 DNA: TGTGCCAGTAGTATAGAGTCGGTCACCGGGGAGCTGTTTTTT
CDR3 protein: CASSIESVTGELFF

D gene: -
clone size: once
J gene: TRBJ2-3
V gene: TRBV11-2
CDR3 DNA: TGTGCCAGCAGCCTAATCCCCCAGGATGCAGATACGCAGTATTTT
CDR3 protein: CASSLIPQDADTQYF

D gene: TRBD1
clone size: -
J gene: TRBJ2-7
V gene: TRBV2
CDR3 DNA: TGTGCCAGCAGTGACACAGGGGCCTCCTACGAGCAGTACTTC
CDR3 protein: CASSDTGASYEQYF

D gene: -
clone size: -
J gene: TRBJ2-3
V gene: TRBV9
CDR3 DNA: TGTGCCAGCGGCGAGGGGGGGGCGCAGACAGATACGCAGTATTTT
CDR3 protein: CASGEGGAQTDTQYF

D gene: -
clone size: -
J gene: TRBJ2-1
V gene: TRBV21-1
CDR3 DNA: TGTGCCAGCAGCAAAACCCCTGAGGGCGGGAAAGCTACAAATGAGCAGTTCTTC
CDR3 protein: CASSKTPEGGKATNEQFF

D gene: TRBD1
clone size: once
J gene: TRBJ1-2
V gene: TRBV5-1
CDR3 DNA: TGCGCCAGCAGCTTGAGAAGTTCAGGACAGGGCTTCTATGGCTACACCTTC
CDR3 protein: CASSLRSSGQGFYGYTF

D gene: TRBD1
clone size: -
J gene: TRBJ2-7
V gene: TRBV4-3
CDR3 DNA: TGCGCCAGCTCACCGGGACAGCACTACGAGCAGTACTTC
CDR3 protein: CASSPGQHYEQYF

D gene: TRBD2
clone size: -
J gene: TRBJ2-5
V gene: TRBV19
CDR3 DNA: TGTGCCAGTAGTACGGGGACTAGCGGGGGTGAGACCCAGTACTTC
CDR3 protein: CASSTGTSGGETQYF

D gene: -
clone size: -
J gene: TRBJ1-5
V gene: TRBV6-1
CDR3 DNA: TGTGCCAGCAGGGAGGCGGGGGCGAGTCAGCCCCAGCATTTT
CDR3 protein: CASREAGASQPQHF

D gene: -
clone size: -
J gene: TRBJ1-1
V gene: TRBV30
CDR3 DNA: TGTGCCTGGAGTGTATCGGGCGGGGGTGAAGCTTTCTTT
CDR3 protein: CAWSVSGGGEAFF

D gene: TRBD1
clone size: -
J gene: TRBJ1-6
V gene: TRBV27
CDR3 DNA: TGTGCCAGCAGTTTTAATAGGGGACAGGGTAATTCACCCCTCCACTTT
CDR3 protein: CASSFNRGQGNSPLHF

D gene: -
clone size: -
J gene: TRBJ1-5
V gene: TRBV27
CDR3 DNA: TGTGCCAGCAGTTTATTGGCAGGGGAAGGCAATCAGCCCCAGCATTTT
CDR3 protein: CASSLLAGEGNQPQHF

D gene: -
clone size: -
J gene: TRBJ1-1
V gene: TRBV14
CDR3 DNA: TGTGTCAGCAGCCAGAGGACAGCCATGAACACTGAAGCTTTCTTT
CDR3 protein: CVSSQRTAMNTEAFF

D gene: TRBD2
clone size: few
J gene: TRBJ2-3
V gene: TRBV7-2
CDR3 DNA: TGTGCCAGCAGCTTAGGGGCGGGGGGGACGGATACGCAGTATTTT
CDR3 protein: CASSLGAGGTDTQYF

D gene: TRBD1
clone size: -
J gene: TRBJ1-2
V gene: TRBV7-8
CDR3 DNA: TGTGCCAGCAGCTTACTGGACAGGACCTGGGATGGCTACACCTTC
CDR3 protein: CASSLLDRTWDGYTF

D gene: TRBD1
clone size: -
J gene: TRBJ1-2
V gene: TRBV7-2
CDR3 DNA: TGTGCCAGCAGCTTAGCCCCGGACAGGTTCGGCTATGGCTACACCTTC
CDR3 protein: CASSLAPDRFGYGYTF

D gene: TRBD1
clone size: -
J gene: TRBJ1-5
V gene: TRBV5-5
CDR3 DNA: TGTGCCAGCAGTTGGACAGGGGGCTTGGTTCAGCCCCAGCATTTT
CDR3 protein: CASSWTGGLVQPQHF

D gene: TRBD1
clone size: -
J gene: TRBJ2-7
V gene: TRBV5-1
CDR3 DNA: TGCGCCAGCAGCGCCGCTGACAGGGCCCCCTACGAGCAGTACTTC
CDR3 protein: CASSAADRAPYEQYF

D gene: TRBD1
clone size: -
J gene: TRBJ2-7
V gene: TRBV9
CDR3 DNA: TGTGCCAGTGGCCCGGGACAGGGAGGCTACGAGCAGTACTTC
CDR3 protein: CASGPGQGGYEQYF

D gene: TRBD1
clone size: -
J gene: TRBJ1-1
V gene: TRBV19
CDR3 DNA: TGTGCCAGTAGCCGACAGGGCGGCACTGAAGCTTTCTTT
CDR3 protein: CASSRQGGTEAFF

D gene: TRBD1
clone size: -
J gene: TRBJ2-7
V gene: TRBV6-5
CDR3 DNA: TGTGCCAGCAGCCGGACAGGGGGCGCGTCCTACGAGCAGTACTTC
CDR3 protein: CASSRTGGASYEQYF

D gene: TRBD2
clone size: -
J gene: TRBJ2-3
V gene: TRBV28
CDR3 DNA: TGTGCCAGCAGTTCAATCTCCCTCGGACTAGCGGGGACAGATACGCAGTATTTT
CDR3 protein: CASSSISLGLAGTDTQYF

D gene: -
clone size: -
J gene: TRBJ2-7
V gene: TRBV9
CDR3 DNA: TGTGCCAGCAGCGTAGGTTCAGTTACCTACGAGCAGTACTTC
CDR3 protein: CASSVGSVTYEQYF

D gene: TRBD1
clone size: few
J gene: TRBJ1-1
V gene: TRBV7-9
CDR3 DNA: TGTGCCAGCAGCCAAACCGACAGGGTATGGAACACTGAAGCTTTCTTT
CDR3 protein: CASSQTDRVWNTEAFF

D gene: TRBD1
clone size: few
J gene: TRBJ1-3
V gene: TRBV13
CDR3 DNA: TGTGCCAGCAGCTTAGTACCGGACAGGGGGGACACCATATATTTT
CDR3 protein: CASSLVPDRGDTIYF

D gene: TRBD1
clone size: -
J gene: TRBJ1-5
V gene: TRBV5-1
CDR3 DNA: TGCGCCAGCAGCCACGGGACAGGGGAGCCCCAGCATTTT
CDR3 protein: CASSHGTGEPQHF

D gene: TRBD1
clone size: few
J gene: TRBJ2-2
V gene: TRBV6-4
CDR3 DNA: TGTGCCAGCAGTGAACATCGGCAGGGGGACACCGGGGAGCTGTTTTTT
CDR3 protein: CASSEHRQGDTGELFF

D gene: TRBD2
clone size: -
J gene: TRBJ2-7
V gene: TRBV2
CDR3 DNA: TGTGCCAGCAGGCCCGCTAGCGGGGGGGGATACGAGCAGTACTTC
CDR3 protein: CASRPASGGGYEQYF

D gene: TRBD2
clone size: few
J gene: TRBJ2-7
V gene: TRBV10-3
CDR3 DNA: TGTGCCATCACCGAGGGACTAGCGGGCCCTTACGAGCAGTACTTC
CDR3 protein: CAITEGLAGPYEQYF

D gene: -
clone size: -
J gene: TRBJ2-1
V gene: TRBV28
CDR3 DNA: TGTGCCAGCAGATCCCGTATTGGGCGTGAGCAGTTCTTC
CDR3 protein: CASRSRIGREQFF

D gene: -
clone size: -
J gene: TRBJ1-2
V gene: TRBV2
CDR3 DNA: TGTGCCAGCAGTGAATCTTCCGGGGAGCGCTATGGCTACACCTTC
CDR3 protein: CASSESSGERYGYTF

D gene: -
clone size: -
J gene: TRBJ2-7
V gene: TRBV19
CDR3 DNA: TGTGCCAGTACGGTAAGGGGGTCCTACGAGCAGTACTTC
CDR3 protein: CASTVRGSYEQYF

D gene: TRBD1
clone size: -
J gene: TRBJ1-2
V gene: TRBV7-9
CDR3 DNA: TGTTCCAGCAGCTTCGATAACCGGGACAGGGGTGGCTACACCTTC
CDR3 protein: CSSSFDNRDRGGYTF

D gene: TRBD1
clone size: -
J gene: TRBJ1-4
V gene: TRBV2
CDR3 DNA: TGTGCCACTCTCGACAGGGGGAATGAAAAACTGTTTTTT
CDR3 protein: CATLDRGNEKLFF

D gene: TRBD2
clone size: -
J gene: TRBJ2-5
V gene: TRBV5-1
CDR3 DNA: TGCGCCAGCAGCTCCCCGGGGGGGGAAGAGACCCAGTACTTC
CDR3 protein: CASSSPGGEETQYF

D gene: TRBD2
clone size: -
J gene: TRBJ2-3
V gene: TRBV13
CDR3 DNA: TGTGCCAGCAGCTCACCCCTGACTAGCGGGAGGGCCAGAGATACGCAGTATTTT
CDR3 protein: CASSSPLTSGRARDTQYF

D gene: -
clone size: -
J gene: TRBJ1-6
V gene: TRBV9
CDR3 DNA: TGTGCCAGCAGCGGCGGGACCCATAATTCACCCCTCCACTTT
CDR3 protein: CASSGGTHNSPLHF